There are many counts of the clone carrying this TCR beta chain. Antigen: not known. This sample stems from a study of neurological immune-mediated disorders. Study information: Relapsing-remitting disease affected roughly 30, and secondary progressive 3, of 34 multiple sclerosis patients.

As for the cDNA, it was generated by 5'RACE with 10-nucleotide random UMIs. One entry per CDR3 protein results from TCRdb running MiXCR on the 5' RACE reads. The data hold around 58,000 distinct CDR3 sequences, with roughly 3.5% observed a single time. Overall study findings and caveats: HTLV-1-associated myelopathy had the most TCR clonal expansion, while multiple sclerosis had the least, a level that fell below healthy controls.

Germline V gives CDR1 SGHRS, CDR2 YFSETQ. This CDR3 is 14 amino acids long. Germline trimming cut 4 bases from V and 0 bases from J; bases unmatched to any gene: 0. The chain is built from TRBV5-1 and TRBJ1-4; 7 positions match TRBD1. The sequence derives from a woman aged 60-75 years with multiple sclerosis. Material for sequencing was PBMCs. CDR3 nucleotide sequence: TGCGCCAGCAGCACAGGGGCAACTAATGAAAAACTGTTTTTT. It codes for CASSTGATNEKLFF.